This passage covers 2 T cell receptor beta chains from one sample sequenced in a study of identifying expanded T cells in peripheral blood. Profiled with immunoSEQ multiplex PCR; TCRdb holds only in-frame clones, not every one. The repertoire consists of over 100,000 clones, with approximately 88% occurring once and the leading ten covering about 14%. Source material: blood. These receptors came from a person aged 18 to 70 in good health.

The chain couples TRBV2 to TRBJ2-7; 8 bases fit TRBD1. J gave up 2 bases and V 2 bases, and 5 bases lay outside the gene matches. Germline V gives CDR1 SNHLY, CDR2 FYNNEI. The CDR3 has 15 residues. In DNA form, the CDR3 reads TGTGCCAGCAGTGAAAGGCCAGGGGGCGCCTACGAGCAGTACTTC. The encoded protein is CASSERPGGAYEQYF.

The chain links TRBV7-2 to TRBJ2-2; D is tentatively TRBD1 or TRBD2 (7 bases each). Germline CDR1 reads SGHTA; CDR2 reads FQGNSA. The CDR3 spans 15 residues. The V and J ends lost 1 base and 6 bases respectively, with 12 bases between them. The CDR3 is CASSLESGGAGELFF. The CDR3 nucleotides are TGTGCCAGCAGCTTAGAGTCAGGGGGGGCCGGGGAGCTGTTTTTT.